These 10 T cell receptor beta chains were sequenced from one sample in a study of blood T cell repertoires in COVID-19. Measured with immunoSEQ multiplex PCR; TCRdb has only the in-frame clones, and not every one. This sample has around 160,000 clones, with approximately 80% found just once. Sequences were obtained from peripheral blood. Source of these receptors: a human donor with acute or convalescent COVID-19. The donor label of this sample is uncertain.

This clone has just one count. The chain employs TRBV10-3 and TRBJ1-6, with 7 bases matching TRBD1. With 6 bases clipped from V and 9 bases from J, the junction kept 8 bases outside the gene matches. CDR1 is ENHRY, CDR2 SYGVKD, per germline. The length of the CDR3 is 14 residues. CDR3 coding DNA: TGTGCCATCAGAGCACAGGGGAGAAGTTCACCCCTCCACTTT. Amino acid sequence: CAIRAQGRSSPLHF.

The CDR3 DNA reads as TGTGCCAGCAGCACGACAGGGACCAATTCACCCCTCCACTTT. Amino acid sequence: CASSTTGTNSPLHF. The genes are TRBV11-2 and TRBJ1-6; the match to TRBD1 covers 7 bases. Per the germline V gene, CDR1 is SGHAT and CDR2 is FQNNGV. The V and J ends lost 5 bases and 7 bases, in that order; junction bases with no gene match: 5. The CDR3 loop spans 14 amino acids.

This clone was seen more than once but under ten times. Written as DNA, the CDR3 is TGTGCCAGCAGTGATCCACGGACAGGGGGCCGAAAAGAGACCCAGTACTTC. Encoded protein: CASSDPRTGGRKETQYF. V is TRBV6-1 and J is TRBJ2-5, with 11 bases lining up with TRBD1. V was pared by 3 bases and J by 3 bases, with 9 bases of the junction left unmatched. Germline CDR1 and CDR2: MNHNS and SASEGT. The CDR3 is 17 residues long.

The chain is built from TRBV6-4 and TRBJ2-1, with D possibly being TRBD1 (6 bases). This CDR3 is built from 15 residues. V was clipped by 0 bases and J by 6 bases, with 12 bases between them. From germline, CDR1 is MRHNA and CDR2 SNTAGT. The CDR3 loop is CASSDSRTEPNEQFF. In DNA form, the CDR3 reads TGTGCCAGCAGTGACTCCCGGACAGAACCCAATGAGCAGTTCTTC.

This clone was observed a single time. V and J are TRBV7-9 and TRBJ1-2, with TRBD1 identical over 12 bases. CDR3 size: 15 residues. Germline trimming cut 5 bases from V and 6 bases from J; bases unmatched to any gene: 7. Germline V lookup: CDR1 SEHNR, CDR2 FQNEAQ (reference sequence). The CDR3, as DNA: TGTGCCAGCAGCCCTGGGACAGGGGGCAATAATGGCTACACCTTC. Translating gives CASSPGTGGNNGYTF.

V gene TRBV15 combines with J gene TRBJ2-5; TRBD2 matches 9 bases. The CDR3 consists of 15 residues. With 0 bases clipped from V and 7 bases from J, the junction kept 6 bases outside the gene matches. CDR1 and CDR2 (germline): LNHNV, YYDKDF (reference sequence). Written as DNA, the CDR3 is TGTGCCACCAGCAGAGATCCCGCGGGGGGGCTGACCCAGTACTTC. Its translation is CATSRDPAGGLTQYF.

V gene TRBV9 combines with J gene TRBJ1-2, with a weak D call TRBD1 (5 bases). The V gene lost 2 bases and the J gene lost 1 base, with 15 bases spanning the gap. Per the germline V gene, CDR1 is SGDLS and CDR2 is YYNGEE. The CDR3 covers 16 residues. The CDR3 is CASSVSLDTINYGYTF. The CDR3 bases are TGTGCCAGCAGCGTCTCCCTGGACACAATTAACTATGGCTACACCTTC.

V and J are TRBV27 and TRBJ2-7; maybe TRBD2 (7 bases). The germline V gene has CDR1 MNHEY and CDR2 SMNVEV (reference sequence). The CDR3 consists of 13 residues. Trimming left V 6 bases short and J 6 bases short, with 15 bases between. CDR3 residues: CASSPLGGGEQYF. As DNA, the CDR3 is TGTGCCAGCAGCCCATTAGGGGGGGGCGAGCAGTACTTC.

The chain has TRBV27 and TRBJ2-3, with 9 bases that match TRBD2. The CDR3 spans 15 residues. Trimming cost V 6 bases and J 0 bases; bases outside gene matches: 4. From germline, CDR1 is MNHEY and CDR2 SMNVEV (reference sequence). The DNA for the CDR3 is TGTGCCAGCAGCGATCTAGCGGGGAGCACAGATACGCAGTATTTT. Its translation is CASSDLAGSTDTQYF.

The V and J genes are TRBV10-1 and TRBJ2-3, with 11 bases identical to TRBD2. The germline gives CDR1 WNHNN, CDR2 SYGVQD (reference sequence). The CDR3 loop spans 15 amino acids. The ends lost 6 bases at V and 5 bases at J; junction bases unmatched: 7. The CDR3 reads CASSPGTSGGDTQYF. The CDR3, as DNA: TGCGCCAGCAGCCCCGGGACTAGCGGAGGAGATACGCAGTATTTT.